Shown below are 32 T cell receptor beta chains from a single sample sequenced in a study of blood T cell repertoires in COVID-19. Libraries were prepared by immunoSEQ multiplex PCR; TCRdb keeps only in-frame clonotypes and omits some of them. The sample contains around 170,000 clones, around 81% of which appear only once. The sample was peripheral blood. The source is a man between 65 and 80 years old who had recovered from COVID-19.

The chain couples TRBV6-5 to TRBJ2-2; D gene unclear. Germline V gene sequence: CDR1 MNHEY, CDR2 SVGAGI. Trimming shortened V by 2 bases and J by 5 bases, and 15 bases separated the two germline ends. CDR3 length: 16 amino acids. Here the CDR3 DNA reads TGTGCCAGCAGTTACCCCGCGCACCAGAGGACCGGGGAGCTGTTTTTT. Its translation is CASSYPAHQRTGELFF.

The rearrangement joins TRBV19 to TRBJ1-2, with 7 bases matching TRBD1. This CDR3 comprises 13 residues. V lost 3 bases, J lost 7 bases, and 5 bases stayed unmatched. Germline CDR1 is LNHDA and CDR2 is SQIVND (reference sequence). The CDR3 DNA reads TGTGCCAGTAGTATTGACAGGGAAAGTGGCTACACCTTC. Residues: CASSIDRESGYTF. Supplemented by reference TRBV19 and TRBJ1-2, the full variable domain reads DGGITQSPKYLFRKEGQNVTLSCEQNLNHDAMYWYRQDPGQGLRLIYYSQIVNDFQKGDIAEGYSVSREKKESFPLTVTSAQKNPTAFYLCASSIDRESGYTFGSGTRLTVV.

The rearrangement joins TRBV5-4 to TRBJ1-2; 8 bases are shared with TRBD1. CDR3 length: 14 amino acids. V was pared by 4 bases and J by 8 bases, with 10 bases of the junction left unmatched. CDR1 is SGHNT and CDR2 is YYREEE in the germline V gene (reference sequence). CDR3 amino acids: CASSLQDRAGGYTF. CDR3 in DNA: TGTGCCAGCAGCCTTCAGGACAGGGCGGGAGGCTACACCTTC.

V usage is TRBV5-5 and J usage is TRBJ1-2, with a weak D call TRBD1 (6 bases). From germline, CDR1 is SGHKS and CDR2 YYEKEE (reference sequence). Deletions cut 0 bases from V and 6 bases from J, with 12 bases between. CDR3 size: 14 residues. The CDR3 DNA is TGTGCCAGCAGCTTGGAGGTCGGGGGGCATGGCTACACCTTC. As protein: CASSLEVGGHGYTF.

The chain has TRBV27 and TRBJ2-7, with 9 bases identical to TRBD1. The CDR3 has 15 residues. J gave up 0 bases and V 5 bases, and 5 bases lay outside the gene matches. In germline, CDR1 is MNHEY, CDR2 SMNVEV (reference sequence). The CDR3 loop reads CASSAGTGSSYEQYF. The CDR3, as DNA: TGTGCCAGCAGTGCCGGGACAGGGAGCTCCTACGAGCAGTACTTC.

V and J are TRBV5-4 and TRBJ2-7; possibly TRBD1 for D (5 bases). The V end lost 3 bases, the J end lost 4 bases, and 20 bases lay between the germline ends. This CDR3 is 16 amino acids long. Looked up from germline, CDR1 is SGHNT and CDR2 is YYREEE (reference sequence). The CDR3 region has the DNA TGTGCCAGCAGCTGGGGTGGGGCCAGGGCGGATTACGAGCAGTACTTC. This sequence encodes CASSWGGARADYEQYF.

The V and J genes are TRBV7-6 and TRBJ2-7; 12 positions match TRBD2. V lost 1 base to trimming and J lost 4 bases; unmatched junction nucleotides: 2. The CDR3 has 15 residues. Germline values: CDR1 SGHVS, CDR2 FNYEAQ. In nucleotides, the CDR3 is TGTGCCAGCAGCTTAGGAGGGACTAGCGGGTACGAGCAGTACTTC. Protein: CASSLGGTSGYEQYF.

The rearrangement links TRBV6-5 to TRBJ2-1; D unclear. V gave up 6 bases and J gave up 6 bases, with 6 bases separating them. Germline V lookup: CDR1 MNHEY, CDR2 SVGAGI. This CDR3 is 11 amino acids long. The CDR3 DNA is TGTGCCAGCAGCCGTTTCAATGAGCAGTTCTTC. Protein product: CASSRFNEQFF.

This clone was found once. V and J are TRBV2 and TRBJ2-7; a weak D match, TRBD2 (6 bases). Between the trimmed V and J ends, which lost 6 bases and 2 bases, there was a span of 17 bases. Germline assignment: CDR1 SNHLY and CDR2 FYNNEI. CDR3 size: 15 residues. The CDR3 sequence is CASRGDSGVPYEQYF. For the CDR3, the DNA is TGTGCCAGCAGGGGGGACTCTGGAGTTCCCTACGAGCAGTACTTC.

CDR3 nucleotides: TGTGCCAGCAGACCGACTGTCACCGGGGAGCTGTTTTTT. Its protein product is CASRPTVTGELFF. The chain combines TRBV28 with TRBJ2-2; D remains unclear. V was clipped by 6 bases and J by 4 bases, with 9 bases between them. There are 13 residues in the CDR3. Germline loops: CDR1 MDHEN, CDR2 SYDVKM.

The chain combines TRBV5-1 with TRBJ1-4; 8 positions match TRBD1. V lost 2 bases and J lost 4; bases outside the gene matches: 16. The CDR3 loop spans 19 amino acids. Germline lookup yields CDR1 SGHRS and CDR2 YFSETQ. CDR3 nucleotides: TGCGCCAGCAGCTTTAGGGGAGGCCAGGGGGCTCCTAATAATGAAAAACTGTTTTTT. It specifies CASSFRGGQGAPNNEKLFF.

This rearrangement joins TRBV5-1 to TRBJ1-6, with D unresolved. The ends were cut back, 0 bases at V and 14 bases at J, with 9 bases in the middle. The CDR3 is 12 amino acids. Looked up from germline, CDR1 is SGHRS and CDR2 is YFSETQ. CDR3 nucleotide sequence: TGCGCCAGCAGCTTGGACGGGTTTACCCTCCACTTT. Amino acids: CASSLDGFTLHF.

CDR3 DNA: TGTGCCAGCAGATCGACTAGCGGGAGCTCCTACGAGCAGTACTTC. Residues: CASRSTSGSSYEQYF. The chain uses TRBV6-5 and TRBJ2-7; 12 nucleotides align to TRBD2. The CDR3 consists of 15 residues. The J segment lost 0 bases and the V segment lost 6 bases, leaving 3 bases of the junction unmatched. Per germline, CDR1 MNHEY and CDR2 SVGAGI.

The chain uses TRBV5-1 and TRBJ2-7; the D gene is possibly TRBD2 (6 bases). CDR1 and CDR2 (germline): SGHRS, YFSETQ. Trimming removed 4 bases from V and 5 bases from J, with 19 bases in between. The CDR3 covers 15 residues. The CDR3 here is CASSTTGTLGDEQYF. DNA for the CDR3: TGCGCCAGCAGCACGACCGGGACTCTTGGGGACGAGCAGTACTTC.

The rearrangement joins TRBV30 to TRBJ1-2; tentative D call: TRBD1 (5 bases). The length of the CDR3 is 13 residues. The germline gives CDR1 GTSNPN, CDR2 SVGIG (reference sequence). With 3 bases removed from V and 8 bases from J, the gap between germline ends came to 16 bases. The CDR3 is CAWRTGRGNGYTF. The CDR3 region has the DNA TGTGCCTGGAGAACGGGTAGGGGAAACGGCTACACCTTC. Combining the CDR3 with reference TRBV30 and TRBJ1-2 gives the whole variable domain SQTIHQWPATLVQPVGSPLSLECTVEGTSNPNLYWYRQAAGRGLQLLFYSVGIGQISSEVPQNLSASRPQDRQFILSSKKLLLSDSGFYLCAWRTGRGNGYTFGSGTRLTVV.

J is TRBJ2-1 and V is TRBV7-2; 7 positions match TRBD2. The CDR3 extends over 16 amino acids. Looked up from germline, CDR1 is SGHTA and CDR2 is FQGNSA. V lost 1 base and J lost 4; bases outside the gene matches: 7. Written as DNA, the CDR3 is TGTGCCAGCAGCTTAGATCGGGAGGCCGCGTACAATGAGCAGTTCTTC. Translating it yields CASSLDREAAYNEQFF.

The CDR3 loop is CATSDHSYGYTF. CDR3 nucleotide sequence: TGTGCCACCAGTGACCACTCTTATGGCTACACCTTC. V usage is TRBV24-1 and J usage is TRBJ1-2; D unresolved. CDR1 and CDR2 (germline): KGHDR, SFDVKD. This CDR3 spans 12 amino acids. The germline V and J ends were trimmed by 4 bases and 5 bases, with 7 bases remaining between them.

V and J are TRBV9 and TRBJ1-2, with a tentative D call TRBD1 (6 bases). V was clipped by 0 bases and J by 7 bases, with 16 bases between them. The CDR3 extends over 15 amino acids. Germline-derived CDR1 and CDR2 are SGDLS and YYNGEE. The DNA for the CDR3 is TGTGCCAGCAGCGTAGAAGGGGGTTCTCTGGGTGGCTACACCTTC. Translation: CASSVEGGSLGGYTF.

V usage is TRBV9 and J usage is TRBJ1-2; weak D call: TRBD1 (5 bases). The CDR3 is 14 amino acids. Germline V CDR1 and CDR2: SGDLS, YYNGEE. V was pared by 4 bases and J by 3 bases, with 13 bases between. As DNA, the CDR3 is TGTGCCAGCAGCCCAGGCGCGGGGGACTATGGCTACACCTTC. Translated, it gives CASSPGAGDYGYTF.

CDR3 sequence (DNA): TGTGCCAGAGGAAAGGCGGATAGCAATCAGCCCCAGCATTTT. Protein sequence: CARGKADSNQPQHF. The chain combines TRBV27 with TRBJ1-5; D is undetermined. Trimming removed 9 bases from V and 0 bases from J, with 12 bases in between. CDR3 length equals 14 residues. Germline V gene sequence: CDR1 MNHEY, CDR2 SMNVEV (reference sequence).

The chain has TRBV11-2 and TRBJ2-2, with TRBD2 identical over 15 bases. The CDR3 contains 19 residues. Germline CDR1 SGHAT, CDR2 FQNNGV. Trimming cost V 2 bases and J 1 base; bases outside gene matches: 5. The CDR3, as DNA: TGTGCCAGCAGCTTACCGTGGACTAGCGGGAGGGGGAACACCGGGGAGCTGTTTTTT. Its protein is CASSLPWTSGRGNTGELFF.

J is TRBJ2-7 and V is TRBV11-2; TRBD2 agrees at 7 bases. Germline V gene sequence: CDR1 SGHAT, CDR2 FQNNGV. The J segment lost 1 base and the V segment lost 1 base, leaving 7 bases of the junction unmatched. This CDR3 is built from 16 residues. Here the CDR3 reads CASSLGASGLSYEQYF. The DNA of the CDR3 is TGTGCCAGCAGCTTAGGGGCTAGCGGTCTGTCCTACGAGCAGTACTTC.

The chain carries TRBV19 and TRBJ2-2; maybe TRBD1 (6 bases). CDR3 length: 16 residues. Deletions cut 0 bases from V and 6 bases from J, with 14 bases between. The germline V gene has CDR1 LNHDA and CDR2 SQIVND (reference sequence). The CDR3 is CASSIEWQGLAGELFF. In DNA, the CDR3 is TGTGCCAGTAGTATAGAGTGGCAGGGGCTGGCCGGGGAGCTGTTTTTT.

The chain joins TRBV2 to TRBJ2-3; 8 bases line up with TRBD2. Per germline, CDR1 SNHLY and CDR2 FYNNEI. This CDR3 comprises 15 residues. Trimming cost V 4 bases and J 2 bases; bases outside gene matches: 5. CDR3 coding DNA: TGTGCCAGCAGTGCGGAACTAGCGGACACAGATACGCAGTATTTT. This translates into CASSAELADTDTQYF.

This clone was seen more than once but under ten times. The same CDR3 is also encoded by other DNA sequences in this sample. The CDR3 spells CASSQVAGVGEQYF. CDR3 DNA: TGTGCCAGCAGCCAAGTAGCAGGGGTGGGGGAGCAGTACTTC. The chain is built from TRBV3-1 (or the pseudogene TRBV3-2) and TRBJ2-7; a weak D match, TRBD1 (6 bases). The CDR3 consists of 14 residues. The ends were cut back, 1 base at V and 7 bases at J, with 14 bases in the middle. CDR1 LGHDT and CDR2 YNNKEL come from the germline V gene (reference sequence).

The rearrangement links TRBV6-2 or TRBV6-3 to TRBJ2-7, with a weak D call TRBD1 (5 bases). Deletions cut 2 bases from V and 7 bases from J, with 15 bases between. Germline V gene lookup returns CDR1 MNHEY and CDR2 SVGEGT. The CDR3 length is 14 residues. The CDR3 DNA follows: TGTGCCAGCAGTTACCTTGACAGCTCAGGGGAGCAGTACTTC. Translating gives CASSYLDSSGEQYF.

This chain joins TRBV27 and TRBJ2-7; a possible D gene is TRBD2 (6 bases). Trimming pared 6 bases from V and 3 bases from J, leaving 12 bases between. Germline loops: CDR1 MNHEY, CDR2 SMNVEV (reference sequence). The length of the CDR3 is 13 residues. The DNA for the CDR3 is TGTGCCAGCAGCCTACGGGAGCACTACGAGCAGTACTTC. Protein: CASSLREHYEQYF.

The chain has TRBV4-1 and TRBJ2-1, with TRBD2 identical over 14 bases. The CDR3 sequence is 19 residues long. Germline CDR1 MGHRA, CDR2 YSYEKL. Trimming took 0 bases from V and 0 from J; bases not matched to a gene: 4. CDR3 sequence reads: CASSQEGTSGSGSYNEQFF. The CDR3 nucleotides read TGCGCCAGCAGCCAAGAAGGGACTAGCGGGAGTGGCTCCTACAATGAGCAGTTCTTC.

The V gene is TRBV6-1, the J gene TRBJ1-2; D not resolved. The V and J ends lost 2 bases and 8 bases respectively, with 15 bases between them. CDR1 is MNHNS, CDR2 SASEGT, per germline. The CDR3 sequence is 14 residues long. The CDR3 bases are TGTGCCAGCAGTGAATCTGGTACCGGACTAGGCTACACCTTC. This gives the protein CASSESGTGLGYTF.

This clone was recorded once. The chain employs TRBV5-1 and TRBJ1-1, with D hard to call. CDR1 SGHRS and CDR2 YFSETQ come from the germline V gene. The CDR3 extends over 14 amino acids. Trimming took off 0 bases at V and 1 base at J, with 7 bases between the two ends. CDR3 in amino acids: CASSLGPGNTEAFF. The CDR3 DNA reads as TGCGCCAGCAGCTTGGGGCCGGGGAACACTGAAGCTTTCTTT. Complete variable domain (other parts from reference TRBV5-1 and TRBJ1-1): KAGVTQTPRYLIKTRGQQVTLSCSPISGHRSVSWYQQTPGQGLQFLFEYFSETQRNKGNFPGRFSGRQFSNSRSEMNVSTLELGDSALYLCASSLGPGNTEAFFGQGTRLTVV.

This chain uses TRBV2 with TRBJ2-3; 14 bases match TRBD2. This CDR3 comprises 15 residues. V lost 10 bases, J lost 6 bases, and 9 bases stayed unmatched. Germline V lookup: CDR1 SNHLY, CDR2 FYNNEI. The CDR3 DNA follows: TGTGCCACAGACGGGACTAGCGGGAGTAGGGATACGCAGTATTTT. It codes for CATDGTSGSRDTQYF.

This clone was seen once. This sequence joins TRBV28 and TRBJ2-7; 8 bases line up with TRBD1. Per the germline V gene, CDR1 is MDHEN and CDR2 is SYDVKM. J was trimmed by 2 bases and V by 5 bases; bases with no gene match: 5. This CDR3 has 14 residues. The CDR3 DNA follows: TGTGCCAGCAGTACCGGACAGGGACCCTACGAGCAGTACTTC. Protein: CASSTGQGPYEQYF.